This TCR beta chain was obtained from a study of T cell clonality in common variable immunodeficiency. General observations from the study: Shared TCRbeta clones were fewer between CVID subjects than controls. Common variable immunodeficiency TCR beta sequences reportedly had fewer deletions and N-nucleotide insertions. Links between repertoire features and CVID complications were heterogeneity-limited.

Trimming shortened V by 6 bases and J by 2 bases, and 32 bases separated the two germline ends. Germline lookup yields CDR1 DFQATT and CDR2 SNEGSKA (reference sequence). The length of the CDR3 is 19 residues. At least ten counts were recorded for this clone. Its antigen is as yet unknown. Sequencing ends 3 residues short of the CDR3 end; the germline J gene provides the rest. CVID and control samples used equivalent genomic DNA input. Generated by immunoSEQ multiplex PCR, the TCRdb table keeps only in-frame clones and is missing some. The sample presents about 66,000 clones, none singletons. The TCR sequence derives from a person between 18 and 75 years old in good health. The sequencing input was peripheral blood mononuclear cells. The chain is built from TRBV20-1 and TRBJ2-7; D possibly corresponds to TRBD1 (9 bases). CDR3 sequence: CSARPIAGTGKRGPYEQYF. The CDR3 DNA, read in part, is TGCAGTGCCAGACCGATCGCCGGGACAGGGAAGCGGGGGCCCTACGAG.